These 18 T cell receptor beta chains came from one sample sequenced in a study of blood T cell repertoires in COVID-19. Repertoires were generated with immunoSEQ multiplex PCR, while TCRdb's copy carries only in-frame clones and drops some. The sample carries around 220,000 clones, around 90% recorded once. The sequenced sample consisted of PBMCs or T cells enriched from blood (not recorded which). The receptors stem from a woman in her 30s with acute COVID-19.

This clone came up once. The chain recombines TRBV7-6 with TRBJ2-1, with a weak D call TRBD1 (6 bases). V was shortened by 5 bases and J by 8 bases, with 25 bases between the two germline ends. This CDR3 is built from 17 residues. The germline CDR1 and CDR2 sequences are SGHVS and FNYEAQ. The CDR3 sequence: CASSPWGRGEESDEQFF. The CDR3 bases are TGTGCCAGCAGCCCATGGGGCAGGGGAGAAGAAAGCGATGAGCAGTTCTTC. Combining the CDR3 with reference TRBV7-6 and TRBJ2-1 gives the whole variable domain GAGVSQSPRYKVTKRGQDVALRCDPISGHVSLYWYRQALGQGPEFLTYFNYEAQQDKSGLPNDRFSAERPEGSISTLTIQRTEQRDSAMYRCASSPWGRGEESDEQFFGPGTRLTVL.

This chain uses TRBV6-5 with TRBJ2-3; 14 bases are a match to TRBD2. This CDR3 comprises 12 residues. Trimming cost V 6 bases and J 13 bases; bases outside gene matches: 3. Germline V gives CDR1 MNHEY, CDR2 SVGAGI. For the CDR3, the DNA is TGTGCCAGCAGAGGACTAGCGGGGGGCAAGTATTTT. This encodes CASRGLAGGKYF.

The chain links TRBV29-1 to TRBJ2-2, with TRBD1 matching over 10 bases. The germline V gene encodes CDR1 SQVTM and CDR2 ANQGSEA. With V trimmed by 4 bases and J by 6 bases, 8 bases remained unmatched. This CDR3 is 15 amino acids long. This CDR3 is CSVARDRGSAGELFF. Here the CDR3 DNA reads TGCAGCGTTGCCCGGGACAGGGGTTCGGCCGGGGAGCTGTTTTTT.

This rearrangement joins TRBV20-1 to TRBJ2-1; D is perhaps TRBD1 (5 bases). The CDR3 has 11 amino acids. V was shortened by 6 bases and J by 7 bases, with 10 bases between the two germline ends. Germline assignment: CDR1 DFQATT and CDR2 SNEGSKA (reference sequence). CDR3 nucleotide sequence: TGCAGTGCACCGACAGTGAATGAGCAGTTCTTC. Amino acid sequence: CSAPTVNEQFF.

To note about this clone: A read error may produce the germline difference seen at one junction end. This chain connects TRBV2 to TRBJ2-5; perhaps TRBD2 as D (7 bases). Germline-derived CDR1 and CDR2 are SNHLY and FYNNEI. CDR3 size: 13 residues. The CDR3 DNA reads as TGTGCCAGCAGTGAAGAGGCCAGTAGGGGGGGCAACTTC. Translation: CASSEEASRGGNF. The whole variable domain, filled in from reference TRBV2 and TRBJ2-5, reads EPEVTQTPSHQVTQMGQEVILRCVPISNHLYFYWYRQILGQKVEFLVSFYNNEISEKSEIFDDQFSVERPDGSNFTLKIRSTKLEDSAMYFCASSEEASRGGNFGPGTRLLVL.

This clone was seen more than once but under ten times. This rearrangement joins TRBV6-2 or TRBV6-3 to TRBJ1-2; 9 bases map to TRBD1. The CDR3 totals 20 residues. CDR1 is MNHEY and CDR2 is SVGEGT in the germline V gene. With V trimmed by 0 bases and J by 4 bases, 18 bases remained unmatched. For the CDR3, the DNA is TGTGCCAGCAGTTACTCGAGTAGACCGGGACAGGGCCTAGGGTCCTATGGCTACACCTTC. Translation gives CASSYSSRPGQGLGSYGYTF.

The chain employs TRBV6-5 and TRBJ2-7; 7 bases agree with TRBD1. The germline V gene encodes CDR1 MNHEY and CDR2 SVGAGI. V lost 7 bases and J lost 2; bases outside the gene matches: 5. CDR3 size: 13 residues. The CDR3, as DNA: TGTGCCAGCACCGAGGGGACAGCCTACGAGCAGTACTTC. Translating it yields CASTEGTAYEQYF.

V gene TRBV9 combines with J gene TRBJ2-2, with 9 bases that match TRBD1. V shed 4 bases, J shed 4 bases, and the junction held 8 bases outside the gene matches. Germline CDR1 is SGDLS and CDR2 is YYNGEE. The CDR3 spans 16 residues. The CDR3 sequence: CASSFRDREFTGELFF. The CDR3 DNA reads as TGTGCCAGCAGCTTCCGGGACAGGGAGTTCACCGGGGAGCTGTTTTTT.

This sequence joins TRBV29-1 and TRBJ1-2; 9 bases map to TRBD1. Germline V gene lookup returns CDR1 SQVTM and CDR2 ANQGSEA. The CDR3 runs 15 residues. V dropped 6 bases and J dropped 5; count of bases not matched to a gene: 13. This CDR3 is CSVRNRGQRGYGYTF. The CDR3 DNA reads as TGCAGCGTCCGAAACAGGGGGCAGAGAGGGTATGGCTACACCTTC.

This chain uses TRBV24-1 with TRBJ1-2; D call uncertain. The CDR3 length is 11 residues. The V and J ends lost 7 bases and 8 bases respectively, with 10 bases between them. Per the germline V gene, CDR1 is KGHDR and CDR2 is SFDVKD. The CDR3 protein is CATRQSKGYTF. In DNA, the CDR3 is TGTGCCACCAGACAGAGTAAGGGCTACACCTTC.

The chain combines TRBV4-3 with TRBJ2-3; 7 nucleotides agree with TRBD2. The V gene end was trimmed by 1 base and the J gene end by 1 base; junction bases not matched to a gene: 14. The germline V gene encodes CDR1 LGHNA and CDR2 YSLEER. The CDR3 sequence is 19 residues long. Here the CDR3 reads CASSQGEGVTVRRTDTQYF. The CDR3 nucleotides are TGCGCCAGCAGCCAAGGGGAGGGAGTCACAGTACGACGCACAGATACGCAGTATTTT.

The CDR3 DNA sequence: TGTGCCAGCAGTGTTGTCAGGGCCCCCTACAATGAGCAGTTCTTC. Translating it yields CASSVVRAPYNEQFF. The chain is built from TRBV6-4 and TRBJ2-1; D is perhaps TRBD1 (5 bases). Germline-derived CDR1 and CDR2 are MRHNA and SNTAGT. V lost 4 bases, J lost 2 bases, and 12 bases lay in between. This CDR3 comprises 15 residues.

The J gene is TRBJ1-3, the V gene TRBV5-1; D remains unclear. Germline loops: CDR1 SGHRS, CDR2 YFSETQ. Trimming pared 3 bases from V and 2 bases from J, leaving 9 bases between. The length of the CDR3 is 14 residues. The CDR3 region is CASSSEIAGNTIYF. The CDR3 DNA follows: TGCGCCAGCAGCTCGGAGATAGCTGGAAACACCATATATTTT.

The J gene is TRBJ2-2, the V gene TRBV27; 7 nucleotides align to TRBD1. The V gene's germline CDR1 is MNHEY and CDR2 SMNVEV (reference sequence). V trimming: 4 bases; J trimming: 2 bases; junction bases outside the gene matches: 1. The CDR3 runs 14 residues. CDR3 coding DNA: TGTGCCAGCAGTTGGACAGGCAACACCGGGGAGCTGTTTTTT. It yields the protein CASSWTGNTGELFF.

This clone came up once. This chain uses TRBV7-9 with TRBJ1-1, with D uncertain. The germline CDR1 and CDR2 sequences are SEHNR and FQNEAQ (reference sequence). V lost 1 base and J 8 bases, leaving 8 bases between the germline ends. The CDR3 sequence is 12 residues long. The CDR3 nucleotides are TGTGCCAGCAGCTTAGACAGCAAGGAAGCTTTCTTT. Protein product: CASSLDSKEAFF.

The gene calls are TRBV18 and TRBJ1-4; a weak D match, TRBD1 (5 bases). The CDR3 runs 14 residues. Trimming cost V 3 bases and J 8 bases, with 13 bases left between them. CDR1 and CDR2 (germline): KGHSH, LQKENI. CDR3: CASSPRQGGEKLFF. The CDR3 DNA reads TGTGCCAGCTCACCTCGTCAGGGAGGGGAAAAACTGTTTTTT.

The chain combines TRBV5-1 with TRBJ1-4; D gene uncertain. CDR3 length: 15 residues. Germline CDR1 and CDR2: SGHRS and YFSETQ. Trimming left V 1 base short and J 3 bases short, with 10 bases between. Here the CDR3 reads CASSLISGANEKLFF. The CDR3 region has the DNA TGCGCCAGCAGCTTGATAAGTGGAGCTAATGAAAAACTGTTTTTT. Variable domain in full (rest from reference TRBV5-1 and TRBJ1-4): KAGVTQTPRYLIKTRGQQVTLSCSPISGHRSVSWYQQTPGQGLQFLFEYFSETQRNKGNFPGRFSGRQFSNSRSEMNVSTLELGDSALYLCASSLISGANEKLFFGSGTQLSVL.

On this clone: At one end, the junction sequence differs from germline, possibly due to a read error. The chain employs TRBV3-1 (or the pseudogene TRBV3-2) and TRBJ2-1; possibly TRBD1 for D (5 bases). The CDR3 is 15 amino acids. Germline V gives CDR1 LGHDT, CDR2 YNNKEL (reference sequence). As DNA, the CDR3 is TGTGCCAGCAGCGAAGACAGACACAAAGGCAATGAGCAGTTCTTC. Amino acids: CASSEDRHKGNEQFF.